Included here is one TCR beta chain sequence, with context. The data belong to a study of cytomegalovirus exposure and HLA in healthy donors. About the study: Samples from HLA-typed donors yielded 85 million to 95 million unique TCRs in an early data release.

PCR involved 60 Vbeta and 13 Jbeta primers. The protocol was immunoSEQ multiplex PCR, while the TCRdb copy is restricted to in-frame clones and leaves out a portion. The repertoire includes some 190,000 clones, 65% to 85% of them detected once, and roughly 1.6% sits in the top ten. CDR3 length: 14 amino acids. V shed 5 bases, J shed 10 bases, and the junction held 7 bases outside the gene matches. Germline V lookup: CDR1 SGHTA, CDR2 FQGTGA. V is TRBV7-3 and J is TRBJ1-6, with 8 nucleotides matching TRBD1. The source is a woman between 18 and 29 years old in good health and CMV-seronegative. What was sequenced was PBMCs. CDR3 amino acids: CASSRGQVESPLHF. CDR3 bases: TGTGCCAGCAGCCGGGGACAGGTGGAATCACCCCTCCACTTT. The full variable domain, in which reference TRBV7-3 and TRBJ1-6 provide the parts outside the CDR3, is GAGVSQTPSNKVTEKGKYVELRCDPISGHTALYWYRQSLGQGPEFLIYFQGTGAADDSGLPNDRFFAVRPEGSVSTLKIQRTERGDSAVYLCASSRGQVESPLHFGNGTRLTVT.